Listed below are T cell receptor beta chains from one sample, sequenced in a study of a mutant IDH1 vaccine in newly diagnosed glioma. These receptors' targets are unknown. Measured with immunoSEQ multiplex PCR; TCRdb has only the in-frame clones, and not every one. Of tens of thousands of clones listed, less than 80% are singletons. Sequenced material: PBMCs, taken from a glioma patient whose treatment included an IDH1 peptide vaccine. The receptor set was obtained from a man aged 35-49 years with glioma. The conserved cysteine and the conserved F or W are not part of the CDR3 here. Each record gives: V gene, J gene, CDR3 length, CDR3 protein.

TRBV28	TRBJ2-2	14	ASSRTSATNTGELF
TRBV27	TRBJ2-7	13	ASSPGGTGGSEQY
TRBV7-2	TRBJ1-2	11	ASSSTGPVGYT
TRBV6-4	TRBJ1-1	11	ASSVEMNTEAF
TRBV7-8	TRBJ1-5	10	ASSPEVQPQH
TRBV27	TRBJ2-3	13	ASSLSGTSPDTQY
TRBV4-2	TRBJ1-4	12	ASSPFRPAEKLF
TRBV19	TRBJ1-5	11	ASSRQGNQPQH
TRBV5-6	TRBJ2-5	13	ASSLVRDGRKTQY
TRBV15	TRBJ1-2	13	ATSRERGANYGYT
TRBV5-1	TRBJ2-1	12	ASSPGTGYNEQF
TRBV7-2	TRBJ1-1	16	ASSLSDFGTPRDTEAF
TRBV7-8	TRBJ2-5	18	ASSPRRVPAYKDFQETQY
TRBV9	TRBJ2-3	13	ASSVVAGGSDTQY
TRBV18	TRBJ2-3	13	ASSSSRGSPDTQY
TRBV5-1	TRBJ2-1	12	ASSLDTGVGEQF
TRBV5-1	TRBJ2-1	14	ASSSGVLSLPNEQF
TRBV5-1	TRBJ1-6	12	ASSLGQGNSPLH
TRBV2	TRBJ2-5	9	ASSGQETQY
TRBV30	TRBJ1-1	11	AWTQGIWTEAF
TRBV7-2	TRBJ1-5	12	ASSLIPGSEPQH
TRBV27	TRBJ1-1	10	ASTGGVTEAF
TRBV28	TRBJ1-2	14	ASSLGGTGDWYGYT
TRBV27	TRBJ1-5	10	ASRQGSQPQH
TRBV19	TRBJ2-1	16	ASRRLGTSGSSYNEQF
TRBV5-6	TRBJ2-3	13	ASSFRLAGTDTQY
TRBV5-1	TRBJ1-5	14	ASSLEAGKSGQPQH
TRBV5-5	TRBJ1-2	10	ASSLETAINT
TRBV19	TRBJ1-1	15	ASREPGQGLRDTEAF
TRBV7-2	TRBJ2-7	11	ASSRDRVNEQY
TRBV7-8	TRBJ2-7	12	ASSAGTSGDEQY
TRBV19	TRBJ2-7	10	ASSMSEYEQY
TRBV11-2	TRBJ2-3	14	ASSSYQLANTDTQY
TRBV6-4	TRBJ1-2	15	ASRESGDLGLVYGYT